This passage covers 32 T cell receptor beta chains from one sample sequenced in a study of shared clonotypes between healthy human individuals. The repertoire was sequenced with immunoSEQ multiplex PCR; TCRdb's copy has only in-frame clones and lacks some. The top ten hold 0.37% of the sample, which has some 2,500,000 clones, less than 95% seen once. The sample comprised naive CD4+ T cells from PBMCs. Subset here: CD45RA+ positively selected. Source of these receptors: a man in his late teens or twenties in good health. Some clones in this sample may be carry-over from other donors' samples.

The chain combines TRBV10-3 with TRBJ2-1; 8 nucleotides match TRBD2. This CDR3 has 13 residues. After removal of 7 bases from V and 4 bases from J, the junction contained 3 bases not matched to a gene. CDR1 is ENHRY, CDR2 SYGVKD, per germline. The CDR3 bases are TGTGCCATCACAGCGGGGGATTACAATGAGCAGTTCTTC. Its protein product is CAITAGDYNEQFF.

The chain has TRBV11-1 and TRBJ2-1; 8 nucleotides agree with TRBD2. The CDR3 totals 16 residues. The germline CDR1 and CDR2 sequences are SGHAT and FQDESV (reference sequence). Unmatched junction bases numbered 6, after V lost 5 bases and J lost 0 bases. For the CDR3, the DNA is TGTGCCAGCAGCGTACTAGCGGTTAGCTCCTACAATGAGCAGTTCTTC. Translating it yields CASSVLAVSSYNEQFF.

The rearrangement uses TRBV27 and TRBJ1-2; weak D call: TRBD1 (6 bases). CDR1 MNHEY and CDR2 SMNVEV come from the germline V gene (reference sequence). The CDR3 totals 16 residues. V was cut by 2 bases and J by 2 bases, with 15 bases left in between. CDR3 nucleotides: TGTGCCAGCAGTTTAGAGGGGGGAGACAGAAACTATGGCTACACCTTC. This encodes CASSLEGGDRNYGYTF.

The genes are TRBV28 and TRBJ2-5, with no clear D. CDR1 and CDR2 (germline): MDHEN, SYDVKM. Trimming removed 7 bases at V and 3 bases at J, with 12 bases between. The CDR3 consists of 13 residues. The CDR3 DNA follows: TGTGCCAGCAATCCAGGTGGGAAAGAGACCCAGTACTTC. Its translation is CASNPGGKETQYF.

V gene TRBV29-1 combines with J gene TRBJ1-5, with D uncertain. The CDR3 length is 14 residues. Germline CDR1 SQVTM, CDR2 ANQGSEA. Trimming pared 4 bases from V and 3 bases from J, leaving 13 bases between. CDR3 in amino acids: CSVGGDRDNQPQHF. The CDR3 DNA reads TGCAGCGTTGGAGGAGATCGGGACAATCAGCCCCAGCATTTT. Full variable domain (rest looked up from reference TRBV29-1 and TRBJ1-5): SAVISQKPSRDICQRGTSLTIQCQVDSQVTMMFWYRQQPGQSLTLIATANQGSEATYESGFVIDKFPISRPNLTFSTLTVSNMSPEDSSIYLCSVGGDRDNQPQHFGDGTRLSIL.

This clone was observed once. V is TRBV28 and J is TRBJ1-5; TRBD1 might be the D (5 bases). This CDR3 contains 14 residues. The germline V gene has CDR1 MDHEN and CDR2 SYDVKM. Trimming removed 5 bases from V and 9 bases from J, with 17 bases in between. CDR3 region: CASSPTGTVGPQHF. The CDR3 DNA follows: TGTGCCAGCAGTCCGACTGGGACGGTCGGGCCCCAGCATTTT.

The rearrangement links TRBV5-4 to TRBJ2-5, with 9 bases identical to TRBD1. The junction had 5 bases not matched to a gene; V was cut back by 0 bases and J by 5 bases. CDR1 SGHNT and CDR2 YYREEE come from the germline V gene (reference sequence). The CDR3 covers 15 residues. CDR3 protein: CASSLVTGGAETQYF. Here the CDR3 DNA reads TGTGCCAGCAGCTTGGTAACAGGGGGCGCGGAGACCCAGTACTTC.

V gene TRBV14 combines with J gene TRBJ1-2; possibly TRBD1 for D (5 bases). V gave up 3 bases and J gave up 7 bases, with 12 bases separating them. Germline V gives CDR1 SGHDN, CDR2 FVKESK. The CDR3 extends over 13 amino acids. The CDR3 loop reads CASSHGDGGGYTF. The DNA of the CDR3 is TGTGCCAGCAGCCATGGGGACGGGGGTGGCTACACCTTC.

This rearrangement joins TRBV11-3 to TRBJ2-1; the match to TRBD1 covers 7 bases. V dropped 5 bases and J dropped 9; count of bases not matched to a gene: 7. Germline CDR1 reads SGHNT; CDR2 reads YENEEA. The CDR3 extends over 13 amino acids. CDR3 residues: CASSERDSGEQFF. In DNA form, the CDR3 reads TGTGCCAGCAGCGAACGGGACAGCGGTGAGCAGTTCTTC.

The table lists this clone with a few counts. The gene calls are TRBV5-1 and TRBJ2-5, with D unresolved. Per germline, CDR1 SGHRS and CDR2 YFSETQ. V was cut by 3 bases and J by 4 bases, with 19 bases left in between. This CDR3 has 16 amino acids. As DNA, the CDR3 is TGCGCCAGCAGCTCCCAACCCTTCGACGGTATAGAGACCCAGTACTTC. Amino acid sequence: CASSSQPFDGIETQYF.

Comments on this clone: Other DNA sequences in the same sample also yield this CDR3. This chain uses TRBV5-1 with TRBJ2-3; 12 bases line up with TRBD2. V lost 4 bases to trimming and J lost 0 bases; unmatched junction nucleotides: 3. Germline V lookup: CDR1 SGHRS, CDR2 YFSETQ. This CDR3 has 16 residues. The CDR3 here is CASSQGLAGSTDTQYF. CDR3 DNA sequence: TGCGCCAGCAGCCAAGGACTAGCGGGAAGCACAGATACGCAGTATTTT. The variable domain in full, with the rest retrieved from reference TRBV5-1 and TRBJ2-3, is KAGVTQTPRYLIKTRGQQVTLSCSPISGHRSVSWYQQTPGQGLQFLFEYFSETQRNKGNFPGRFSGRQFSNSRSEMNVSTLELGDSALYLCASSQGLAGSTDTQYFGPGTRLTVL.

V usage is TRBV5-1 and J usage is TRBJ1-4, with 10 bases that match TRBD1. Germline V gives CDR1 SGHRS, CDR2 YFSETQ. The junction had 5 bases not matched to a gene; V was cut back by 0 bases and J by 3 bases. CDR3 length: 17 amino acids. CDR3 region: CASSLGQGARANEKLFF. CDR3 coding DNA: TGCGCCAGCAGCTTGGGACAGGGGGCCCGGGCTAATGAAAAACTGTTTTTT.

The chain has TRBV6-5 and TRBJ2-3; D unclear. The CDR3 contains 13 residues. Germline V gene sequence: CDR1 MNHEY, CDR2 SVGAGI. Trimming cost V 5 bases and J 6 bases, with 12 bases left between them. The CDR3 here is CASSPTATDTQYF. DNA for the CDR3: TGTGCCAGCAGTCCTACAGCCACGGATACGCAGTATTTT.

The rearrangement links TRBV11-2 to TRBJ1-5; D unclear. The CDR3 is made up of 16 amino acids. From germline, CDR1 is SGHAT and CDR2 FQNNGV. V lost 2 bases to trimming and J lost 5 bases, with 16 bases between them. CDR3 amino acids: CASSLSAVNADQPQHF. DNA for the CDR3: TGTGCCAGCAGCTTATCAGCCGTTAACGCTGATCAGCCCCAGCATTTT. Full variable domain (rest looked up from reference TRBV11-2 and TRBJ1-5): EAGVAQSPRYKIIEKRQSVAFWCNPISGHATLYWYQQILGQGPKLLIQFQNNGVVDDSQLPKDRFSAERLKGVDSTLKIQPAKLEDSAVYLCASSLSAVNADQPQHFGDGTRLSIL.

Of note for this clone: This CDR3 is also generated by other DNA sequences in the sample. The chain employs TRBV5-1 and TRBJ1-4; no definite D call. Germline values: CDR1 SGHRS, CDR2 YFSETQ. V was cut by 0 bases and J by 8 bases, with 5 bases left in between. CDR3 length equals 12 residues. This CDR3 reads CASSLGGEKLFF. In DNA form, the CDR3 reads TGCGCCAGCAGCTTGGGCGGCGAAAAACTGTTTTTT.

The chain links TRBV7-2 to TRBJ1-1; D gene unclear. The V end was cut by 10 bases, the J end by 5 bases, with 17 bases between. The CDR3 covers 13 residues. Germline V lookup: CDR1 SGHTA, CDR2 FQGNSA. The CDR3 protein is CATKLRAGTEAFF. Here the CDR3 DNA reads TGTGCCACCAAGTTAAGGGCTGGGACTGAAGCTTTCTTT.

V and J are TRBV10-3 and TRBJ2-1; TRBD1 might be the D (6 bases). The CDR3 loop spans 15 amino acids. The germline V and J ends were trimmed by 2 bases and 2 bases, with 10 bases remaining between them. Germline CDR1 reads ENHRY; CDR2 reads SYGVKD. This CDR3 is CAISESRGTYNEQFF. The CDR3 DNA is TGTGCCATCAGTGAGAGCAGGGGTACCTACAATGAGCAGTTCTTC.

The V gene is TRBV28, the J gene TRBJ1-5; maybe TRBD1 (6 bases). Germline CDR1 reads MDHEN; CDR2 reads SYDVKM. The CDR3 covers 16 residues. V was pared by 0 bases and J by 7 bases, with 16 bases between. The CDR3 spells CASSLWGRTQGQPQHF. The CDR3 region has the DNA TGTGCCAGCAGTTTATGGGGAAGGACCCAGGGGCAGCCCCAGCATTTT.

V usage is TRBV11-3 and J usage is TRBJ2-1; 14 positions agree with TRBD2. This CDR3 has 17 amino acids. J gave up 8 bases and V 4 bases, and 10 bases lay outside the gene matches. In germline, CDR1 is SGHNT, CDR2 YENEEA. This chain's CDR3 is CASSSQGLAGDLDEQFF. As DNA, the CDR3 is TGTGCCAGCAGCTCACAGGGACTAGCGGGAGATCTCGATGAGCAGTTCTTC.

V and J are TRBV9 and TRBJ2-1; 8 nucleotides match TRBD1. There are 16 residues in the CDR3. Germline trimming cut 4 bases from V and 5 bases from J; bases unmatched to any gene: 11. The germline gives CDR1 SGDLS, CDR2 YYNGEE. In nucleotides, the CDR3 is TGTGCCAGCAGCCCCAGGGGGCAGACCCTCGACAATGAGCAGTTCTTC. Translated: CASSPRGQTLDNEQFF.

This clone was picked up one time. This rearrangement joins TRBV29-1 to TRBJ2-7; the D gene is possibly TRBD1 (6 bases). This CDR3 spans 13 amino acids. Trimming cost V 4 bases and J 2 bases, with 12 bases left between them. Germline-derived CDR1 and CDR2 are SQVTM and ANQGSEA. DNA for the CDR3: TGCAGCGTTGCCAGGACAGCCCCCTACGAGCAGTACTTC. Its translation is CSVARTAPYEQYF.

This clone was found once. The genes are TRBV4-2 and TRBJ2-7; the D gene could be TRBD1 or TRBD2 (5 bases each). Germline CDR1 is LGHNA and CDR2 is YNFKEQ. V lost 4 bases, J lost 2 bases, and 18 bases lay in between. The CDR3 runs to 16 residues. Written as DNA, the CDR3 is TGTGCCAGCAGCCCGACAGAGGACTCCTTGGCCTACGAGCAGTACTTC. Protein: CASSPTEDSLAYEQYF.

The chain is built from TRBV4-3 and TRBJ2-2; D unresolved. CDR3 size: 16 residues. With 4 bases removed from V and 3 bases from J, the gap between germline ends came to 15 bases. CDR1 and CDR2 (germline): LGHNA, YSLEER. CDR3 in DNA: TGCGCCAGCAGCCGCTATATTTCTGGTGACACCGGGGAGCTGTTTTTT. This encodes CASSRYISGDTGELFF.

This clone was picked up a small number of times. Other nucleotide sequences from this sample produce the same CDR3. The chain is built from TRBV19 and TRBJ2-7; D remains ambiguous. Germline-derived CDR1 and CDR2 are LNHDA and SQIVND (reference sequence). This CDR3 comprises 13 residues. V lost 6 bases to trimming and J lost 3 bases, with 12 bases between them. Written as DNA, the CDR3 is TGTGCCAGTAGCCCCCCAGCGAGCTACGAGCAGTACTTC. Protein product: CASSPPASYEQYF.

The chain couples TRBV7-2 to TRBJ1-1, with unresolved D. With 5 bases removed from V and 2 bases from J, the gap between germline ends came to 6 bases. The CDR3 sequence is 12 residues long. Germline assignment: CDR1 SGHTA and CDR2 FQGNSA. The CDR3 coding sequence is TGTGCCAGCAGCGTTTCCAACACTGAAGCTTTCTTT. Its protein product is CASSVSNTEAFF.

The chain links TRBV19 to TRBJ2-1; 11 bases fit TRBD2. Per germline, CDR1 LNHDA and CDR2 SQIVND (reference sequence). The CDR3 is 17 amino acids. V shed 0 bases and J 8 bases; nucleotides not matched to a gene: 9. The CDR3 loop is CASSIDTLAGVVDEQFF. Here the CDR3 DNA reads TGTGCCAGTAGTATAGATACACTAGCGGGAGTGGTAGATGAGCAGTTCTTC.

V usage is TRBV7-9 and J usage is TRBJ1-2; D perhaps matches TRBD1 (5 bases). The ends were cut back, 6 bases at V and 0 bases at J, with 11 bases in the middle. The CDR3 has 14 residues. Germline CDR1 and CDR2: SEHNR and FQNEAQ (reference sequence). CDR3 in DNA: TGTGCCAGCAGACCGACAGACTCTAACTATGGCTACACCTTC. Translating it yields CASRPTDSNYGYTF.

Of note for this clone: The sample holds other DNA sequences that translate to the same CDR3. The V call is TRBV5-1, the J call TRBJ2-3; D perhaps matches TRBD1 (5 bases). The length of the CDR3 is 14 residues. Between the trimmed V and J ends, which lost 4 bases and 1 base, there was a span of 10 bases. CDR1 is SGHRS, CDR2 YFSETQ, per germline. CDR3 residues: CASSGQGGTDTQYF. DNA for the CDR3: TGCGCCAGCAGCGGCCAGGGCGGCACAGATACGCAGTATTTT.

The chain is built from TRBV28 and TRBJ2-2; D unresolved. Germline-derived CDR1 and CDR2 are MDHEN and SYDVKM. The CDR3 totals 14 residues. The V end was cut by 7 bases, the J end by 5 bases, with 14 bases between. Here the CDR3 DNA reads TGTGCCAGCAAACTTATAGGGTGGACCGGGGAGCTGTTTTTT. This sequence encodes CASKLIGWTGELFF.

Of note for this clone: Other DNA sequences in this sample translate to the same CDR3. CDR3 amino acids: CASSSPGQSYEQYF. In DNA, the CDR3 is TGTGCCAGCAGTTCGCCTGGACAGTCCTACGAGCAGTACTTC. The chain carries TRBV28 and TRBJ2-7, with D tentatively TRBD1 (6 bases). Deletions cut 4 bases from V and 1 base from J, with 11 bases between. The CDR3 has 14 residues. The germline gives CDR1 MDHEN, CDR2 SYDVKM. The whole variable domain, filled in from reference TRBV28 and TRBJ2-7, reads DVKVTQSSRYLVKRTGEKVFLECVQDMDHENMFWYRQDPGLGLRLIYFSYDVKMKEKGDIPEGYSVSREKKERFSLILESASTNQTSMYLCASSSPGQSYEQYFGPGTRLTVT.

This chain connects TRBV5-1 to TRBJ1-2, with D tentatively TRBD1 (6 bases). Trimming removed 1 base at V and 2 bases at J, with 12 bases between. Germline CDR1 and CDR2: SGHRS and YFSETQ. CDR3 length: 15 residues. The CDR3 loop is CASSLYGGSNYGYTF. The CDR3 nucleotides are TGCGCCAGCAGCTTGTATGGGGGCTCAAACTATGGCTACACCTTC.

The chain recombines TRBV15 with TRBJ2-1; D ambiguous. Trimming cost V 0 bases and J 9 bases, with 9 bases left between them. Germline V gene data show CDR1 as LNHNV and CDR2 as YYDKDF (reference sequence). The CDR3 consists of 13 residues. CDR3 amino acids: CATSRESTSEQFF. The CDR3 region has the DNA TGTGCCACCAGCAGAGAGTCGACCTCTGAGCAGTTCTTC. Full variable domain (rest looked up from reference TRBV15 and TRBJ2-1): DAMVIQNPRYQVTQFGKPVTLSCSQTLNHNVMYWYQQKSSQAPKLLFHYYDKDFNNEADTPDNFQSRRPNTSFCFLDIRSPGLGDTAMYLCATSRESTSEQFFGPGTRLTVL.